These T cell receptor beta chains were read from a single sample in a study of shared T cell receptors in the human thymus. Sequenced by immunoSEQ multiplex PCR; TCRdb stores in-frame clones only, minus some. The repertoire holds over 650,000 clones, with 70% to 90% as singletons. These same records also appear under a second study, on human thymus T cells.

The sequenced sample was thymocytes. The receptors derive from a boy in the first two years of life with a congenital heart defect. Both conserved end residues are part of each CDR3. A D gene is named only where the DNA matches it firmly. Size tells how often a clone was seen (once, few, many) or the class of an expanded clone, and some rows leave it out.

J gene: TRBJ1-1
clone size: NA
V gene: TRBV28
D gene: TRBD1
CDR3 DNA: TGTGCCAGCACCCGGGACAGCCCCATATGGAACACTGAAGCTTTCTTT
CDR3 protein: CASTRDSPIWNTEAFF

J gene: TRBJ2-1
clone size: NA
V gene: TRBV11-2
D gene: TRBD1
CDR3 DNA: TGTGCCAGCAGCTTAGACCCCACAGGGGTTGTTGGTGAGCAGTTCTTC
CDR3 protein: CASSLDPTGVVGEQFF

J gene: TRBJ1-1
clone size: NA
V gene: TRBV7-3
D gene: NA
CDR3 DNA: TGTGCCAGCAGCTTAAGCTCGGGTGGGGGCCTGCTGAACGAGAACACTGAAGCTTTCTTT
CDR3 protein: CASSLSSGGGLLNENTEAFF

J gene: TRBJ2-1
clone size: NA
V gene: TRBV4-3
D gene: NA
CDR3 DNA: TGCGCCAGCAGCCCTTACAGGGAGAATGAGCAGTTCTTC
CDR3 protein: CASSPYRENEQFF

J gene: TRBJ2-4
clone size: NA
V gene: TRBV30
D gene: TRBD2
CDR3 DNA: TGTGCCTGGAGCGGGGGGGCCGGGGCCAAAAACATTCAGTACTTC
CDR3 protein: CAWSGGAGAKNIQYF

J gene: TRBJ1-5
clone size: NA
V gene: TRBV7-3
D gene: NA
CDR3 DNA: TGTGCCAGCAGCTTATTCAGACAGAGATATAGCAATCAGCCCCAGCATTTT
CDR3 protein: CASSLFRQRYSNQPQHF

J gene: TRBJ1-5
clone size: NA
V gene: TRBV4-1
D gene: TRBD1
CDR3 DNA: TGCGCCAGCAGCCCCGAGACAGGGAATAGCAATCAGCCCCAGCATTTT
CDR3 protein: CASSPETGNSNQPQHF

J gene: TRBJ1-6
clone size: NA
V gene: TRBV5-5
D gene: NA
CDR3 DNA: TGTGCCAGCAGCTTGAGGCCCCCGGCAAGGAGAAATTCACCCCTCCACTTT
CDR3 protein: CASSLRPPARRNSPLHF

J gene: TRBJ1-5
clone size: NA
V gene: TRBV6-1
D gene: TRBD1
CDR3 DNA: TGTGCCAGCAGTGAGCTTACGGGACAGGGGTCGAATAGCAATCAGCCCCAGCATTTT
CDR3 protein: CASSELTGQGSNSNQPQHF

J gene: TRBJ1-1
clone size: few
V gene: TRBV28
D gene: NA
CDR3 DNA: TGTGCCAGCAGTTCACGCGATGTGGGGGGTAGGGTCACTGAAGCTTTCTTT
CDR3 protein: CASSSRDVGGRVTEAFF

J gene: TRBJ1-2
clone size: NA
V gene: TRBV7-2
D gene: TRBD1
CDR3 DNA: TGTGCCAGCAGCTTCCGGGACAGGGGCTATGGCTACACCTTC
CDR3 protein: CASSFRDRGYGYTF

J gene: TRBJ1-2
clone size: NA
V gene: TRBV29-1
D gene: NA
CDR3 DNA: TGCAGCGTTGATGGAGGGTTGGTGAGTGGCTACACCTTC
CDR3 protein: CSVDGGLVSGYTF

J gene: TRBJ2-3
clone size: NA
V gene: TRBV5-1
D gene: NA
CDR3 DNA: TGCGCCAGCAGCCCGCAGGTGGGTTGTACAGATACGCAGTATTTT
CDR3 protein: CASSPQVGCTDTQYF

J gene: TRBJ2-3
clone size: NA
V gene: TRBV5-1
D gene: NA
CDR3 DNA: TGCGCCAGCAGCTTGGAGGGGGTCGGCACAGATACGCAGTATTTT
CDR3 protein: CASSLEGVGTDTQYF

J gene: TRBJ2-7
clone size: once
V gene: TRBV7-9
D gene: TRBD1
CDR3 DNA: TGTGCCAGCAGCTTAGCTACTGGCAGGGGGCCATACGAGCAGTACTTC
CDR3 protein: CASSLATGRGPYEQYF

J gene: TRBJ2-5
clone size: NA
V gene: TRBV7-6
D gene: TRBD2
CDR3 DNA: TGTGCCAGCAGCCGAAGCGGGACCCAAGAAGAGACCCAGTACTTC
CDR3 protein: CASSRSGTQEETQYF

J gene: TRBJ2-5
clone size: NA
V gene: TRBV28
D gene: TRBD2
CDR3 DNA: TGTGCCAGCAATCCGGGACTAGCAGGAGAGACCCAGTACTTC
CDR3 protein: CASNPGLAGETQYF

J gene: TRBJ1-2
clone size: few
V gene: TRBV28
D gene: NA
CDR3 DNA: TGTGCCAGCAGTCACCCCGGGGGAGGCTACACCTTC
CDR3 protein: CASSHPGGGYTF

J gene: TRBJ2-7
clone size: once
V gene: TRBV15
D gene: TRBD1
CDR3 DNA: TGTGCCACCAGCGGTTATGACAGGGTAGTTTGGTACGAGCAGTACTTC
CDR3 protein: CATSGYDRVVWYEQYF

J gene: TRBJ1-1
clone size: NA
V gene: TRBV7-2
D gene: TRBD1
CDR3 DNA: TGTGCCAGCAGCTTTAAAGACAGGGGGCGGCATACCATGAACACTGAAGCTTTCTTT
CDR3 protein: CASSFKDRGRHTMNTEAFF

J gene: TRBJ1-2
clone size: NA
V gene: TRBV5-4
D gene: NA
CDR3 DNA: TGTGCCAGCAGTCAGGACTCAGGCTATGGCTACACCTTC
CDR3 protein: CASSQDSGYGYTF

J gene: TRBJ2-6
clone size: NA
V gene: TRBV12-5
D gene: NA
CDR3 DNA: TGTGCTAGTGGTTTGGTGGCTAAACCCGGGAACGTCCTGACTTTC
CDR3 protein: CASGLVAKPGNVLTF

J gene: TRBJ2-3
clone size: NA
V gene: TRBV27
D gene: TRBD2
CDR3 DNA: TGTGCCGTGCACTCTAGCGGGGGACCAGATACGCAGTATTTT
CDR3 protein: CAVHSSGGPDTQYF

J gene: TRBJ2-1
clone size: NA
V gene: TRBV2
D gene: TRBD1
CDR3 DNA: TGTGCCAGCAGTGGGACAGGGGCCTCCTACAATGAGCAGTTCTTC
CDR3 protein: CASSGTGASYNEQFF

J gene: TRBJ2-1
clone size: NA
V gene: TRBV27
D gene: TRBD2
CDR3 DNA: TGTGCCAGCAGCCTGGGACTAGCTGAGATTACATACAATGAGCAGTTCTTC
CDR3 protein: CASSLGLAEITYNEQFF

J gene: TRBJ1-1
clone size: NA
V gene: TRBV11-3
D gene: TRBD1
CDR3 DNA: TGTGCCAGCAGCTTAAGTACGGACAGGGAAAGCACTGAAGCTTTCTTT
CDR3 protein: CASSLSTDRESTEAFF

J gene: TRBJ1-4
clone size: NA
V gene: TRBV25-1
D gene: NA
CDR3 DNA: TGTGCCAGCAGTCGAGAAACGGGTAATGAAAAACTGTTTTTT
CDR3 protein: CASSRETGNEKLFF

J gene: TRBJ1-3
clone size: NA
V gene: TRBV9
D gene: TRBD1
CDR3 DNA: TGTGCCAGCAGCGCCTGGACAGGAGCTGGAAACACCATATATTTT
CDR3 protein: CASSAWTGAGNTIYF

J gene: TRBJ2-7
clone size: once
V gene: TRBV7-8
D gene: NA
CDR3 DNA: TGTGCCAGCAGCCAGGGGCAGCCCTACGAGCAGTACTTC
CDR3 protein: CASSQGQPYEQYF

J gene: TRBJ1-4
clone size: few
V gene: TRBV7-7
D gene: NA
CDR3 DNA: TGTGCTAGCAGCTTACGGGAGACTAATGAAAAACTGTTTTTT
CDR3 protein: CASSLRETNEKLFF

J gene: TRBJ2-1
clone size: NA
V gene: TRBV7-2
D gene: TRBD2
CDR3 DNA: TGTGCCAGCAGTTCACTAGCGGGGGGGGACAATGAGCAGTTCTTC
CDR3 protein: CASSSLAGGDNEQFF

J gene: TRBJ2-7
clone size: NA
V gene: TRBV27
D gene: NA
CDR3 DNA: TGTGCCAGCAGTCCCACACGTCCCGCCTACGAGCAGTACTTC
CDR3 protein: CASSPTRPAYEQYF

J gene: TRBJ2-5
clone size: NA
V gene: TRBV6-5
D gene: NA
CDR3 DNA: TGTGCCAGCAGTTACTCCGGACTCGACGAAGAGACCCAGTACTTC
CDR3 protein: CASSYSGLDEETQYF

J gene: TRBJ2-4
clone size: NA
V gene: TRBV4-1
D gene: TRBD2
CDR3 DNA: TGCGCCAGCAGCCAAGAAAGGGGAGGGGCGCAAAACATTCAGTACTTC
CDR3 protein: CASSQERGGAQNIQYF

J gene: TRBJ2-2
clone size: once
V gene: TRBV6-5
D gene: NA
CDR3 DNA: TGTGCCAGCAGTACAGCGGCTAGCTCCGGGGAGCTGTTTTTT
CDR3 protein: CASSTAASSGELFF

J gene: TRBJ2-5
clone size: NA
V gene: TRBV30
D gene: TRBD1
CDR3 DNA: TGTGCCTGGTTAAACAGGGGGCAAGAGACCCAGTACTTC
CDR3 protein: CAWLNRGQETQYF

J gene: TRBJ1-4
clone size: NA
V gene: TRBV5-6
D gene: NA
CDR3 DNA: TGTGCCAGCAGCCCTACTAGGGAGGCCGATGAAAAACTGTTTTTT
CDR3 protein: CASSPTREADEKLFF

J gene: TRBJ1-2
clone size: NA
V gene: TRBV28
D gene: NA
CDR3 DNA: TGTGCCAGCAGTCGTTATGGCTACACCTTC
CDR3 protein: CASSRYGYTF

J gene: TRBJ2-1
clone size: NA
V gene: TRBV7-9
D gene: NA
CDR3 DNA: TGTGCCAGCAGCAGTACACCCCTAGCCACGCGAAACTTCTTC
CDR3 protein: CASSSTPLATRNFF

J gene: TRBJ1-2
clone size: once
V gene: TRBV7-2
D gene: NA
CDR3 DNA: TGTGCCAGCAGCTTAGAAGGACCCCCCCAGGGGCGTGATGGCTACACCTTC
CDR3 protein: CASSLEGPPQGRDGYTF

J gene: TRBJ1-1
clone size: NA
V gene: TRBV28
D gene: TRBD1
CDR3 DNA: TGTGCCAGCAGTTTTCCCGGGACAGGGGTGAACACTGAAGCTTTCTTT
CDR3 protein: CASSFPGTGVNTEAFF

J gene: TRBJ2-7
clone size: once
V gene: TRBV7-2
D gene: TRBD2
CDR3 DNA: TGTGCCAGCAGCTATAACCGACCTCTAGCGGGGGGAAGGAACGAGCAGTACTTC
CDR3 protein: CASSYNRPLAGGRNEQYF

J gene: TRBJ2-1
clone size: NA
V gene: TRBV18
D gene: TRBD2
CDR3 DNA: TGTGCCAGCTCACCACCCCCCGAGCGGGGAAGGTCCTACAATGAGCAGTTCTTC
CDR3 protein: CASSPPPERGRSYNEQFF

J gene: TRBJ2-2
clone size: NA
V gene: TRBV6-5
D gene: NA
CDR3 DNA: TGTGCCAGACCGGGACAACCCACCGGGGAGCTGTTTTTT
CDR3 protein: CARPGQPTGELFF

J gene: TRBJ1-2
clone size: NA
V gene: TRBV10-2
D gene: TRBD1
CDR3 DNA: TGCGCCAGCAGTCCAAAACCAATACGGACAGGGAAGTATGGCTACACCTTC
CDR3 protein: CASSPKPIRTGKYGYTF

J gene: TRBJ2-7
clone size: NA
V gene: TRBV11-2
D gene: NA
CDR3 DNA: TGTGCCAGCAGCTTAGCCGAACAGATTCGACGACCGGAGCAGTACTTC
CDR3 protein: CASSLAEQIRRPEQYF

J gene: TRBJ2-7
clone size: NA
V gene: TRBV4-3
D gene: TRBD2
CDR3 DNA: TGCGCCAGCAGCCAAACAAACCGGACTAGTGCTTTCTACGAGCAGTACTTC
CDR3 protein: CASSQTNRTSAFYEQYF

J gene: TRBJ2-7
clone size: NA
V gene: TRBV5-1
D gene: TRBD2
CDR3 DNA: TGCGCCAGCAGCCCCTTGGGGGAGGGTATCTACGAGCAGTACTTC
CDR3 protein: CASSPLGEGIYEQYF

J gene: TRBJ2-7
clone size: NA
V gene: TRBV15
D gene: NA
CDR3 DNA: TGTGCCACCAGCGAATACCTCGCAGGGGTGGGAGAGCAGTACTTC
CDR3 protein: CATSEYLAGVGEQYF

J gene: TRBJ1-4
clone size: NA
V gene: TRBV6-1
D gene: NA
CDR3 DNA: TGTGCCAGCAGTGACCTACCTGAAGAATTCGGGTCTGAAAAACTGTTTTTT
CDR3 protein: CASSDLPEEFGSEKLFF

J gene: TRBJ2-5
clone size: NA
V gene: TRBV6-7
D gene: NA
CDR3 DNA: TGTGCCAATGGCTGTCGGGGAAAGGGCGAGACCCAGTACTTC
CDR3 protein: CANGCRGKGETQYF

J gene: TRBJ1-6
clone size: NA
V gene: TRBV7-9
D gene: NA
CDR3 DNA: TGTGCCAGCAGCCACAGGGTCGTCGGTTCACCCCTCCACTTT
CDR3 protein: CASSHRVVGSPLHF

J gene: TRBJ1-5
clone size: NA
V gene: TRBV11-2
D gene: NA
CDR3 DNA: TGTGCCAGCAGCTTAGACAGGGCAAGCAATCAGCCCCAGCATTTT
CDR3 protein: CASSLDRASNQPQHF

J gene: TRBJ1-5
clone size: NA
V gene: TRBV11-3
D gene: TRBD1
CDR3 DNA: TGTGCCAGCAGCCCCAAGGTGGAGGGACAGCCGCCCCAGCATTTT
CDR3 protein: CASSPKVEGQPPQHF

J gene: TRBJ2-7
clone size: NA
V gene: TRBV10-1
D gene: TRBD2
CDR3 DNA: TGCGCCACACCCCGCGAGCGGGGGTTGCTTTGCGAGCAGTACTTC
CDR3 protein: CATPRERGLLCEQYF